This T cell receptor beta chain was found in a study of T cells expressing NK-cell markers. Overall study context: Researchers got TCR beta repertoires out of sorted CD3+CD56+NKG2C+, CD3+CD56+NKG2C- and CD3+CD56-NKG2C+ T cells. Sequencing covered eight donors, seven HCMV-seropositive and one seronegative.

From its re-call of the 5' RACE reads, TCRdb lists each CDR3 protein once, without DNA. The sample has approximately 150,000 distinct CDR3 sequences; the top ten hold approximately 12%. General study points: The CD3+CD56-NKG2C+ fraction of a few donors was also led by these clonotypes.

With regard to this clonotype: Its antigen is not identified.

Per the germline V gene, CDR1 is SGHTA and CDR2 is FQGNSA. The CDR3 length is 15 residues. The specimen sequenced was blood T cells: a sorted CD56 or NKG2C T cell subset, CD4+ or CD8+ T cells, or bulk PBMC T cells (not recorded which). The chain employs TRBV7-2 and TRBJ2-3; the TCRdb call, TRBD1, lacks DNA for checking. This TCR came from a young man in good health. CDR3 region: CASSLLQGLGDTQYF.